The 5 T cell receptor beta chains below were found in one sample sequenced in a study of blood T cell repertoires in COVID-19 (dated by TCRdb to 2020 to 2021). The protocol used for the library was the immunoSEQ multiplex PCR assay. This is the immuneACCESS table as TCRdb keeps it, with only in-frame sequences that have V and J called. A part of the clones is gone; compared with another copy, unresolved V genes explain less than half, and the rest is unexplained. The sample includes over 150,000 clones, with around 83% observed a single time. The top ten constitute more than 0.85% of the sample. The sequencing input was peripheral blood. The receptor set was obtained from a man aged 40-50 years with acute or convalescent COVID-19.

CDR3 DNA sequence: TGTGCCAGCAGATGGCCAGGGTCCTACGAGCAGTACTTC. Amino acid sequence: CASRWPGSYEQYF. The genes are TRBV27 and TRBJ2-7; perhaps TRBD1 as D (5 bases). CDR3 length equals 13 residues. The V gene lost 6 bases and the J gene lost 1 base, with 10 bases spanning the gap. Germline V gives CDR1 MNHEY, CDR2 SMNVEV (reference sequence).

The chain is built from TRBV5-6 and TRBJ1-3; 7 nucleotides align to TRBD1. The CDR3 totals 19 residues. V was clipped by 4 bases and J by 3 bases; unmatched bases: 19. Germline V gives CDR1 SGHDT, CDR2 YYEEEE. CDR3 bases: TGTGCCAGCAGCCCCCGAGTATCAGGGGGGAGTACCTTTGGAAACACCATATATTTT. Translation: CASSPRVSGGSTFGNTIYF.

V usage is TRBV30 and J usage is TRBJ1-2; 7 nucleotides align to TRBD1. Germline assignment: CDR1 GTSNPN and CDR2 SVGIG (reference sequence). Trimming took 1 base from V and 6 from J; bases not matched to a gene: 5. This CDR3 is 13 amino acids long. The CDR3 nucleotides are TGTGCCTGGAGTGGAACAGGGGAGAATGGCTACACCTTC. The encoded protein is CAWSGTGENGYTF.

This clone was seen a few times. The chain employs TRBV19 and TRBJ1-5, with no clear D. Germline CDR1 and CDR2: LNHDA and SQIVND (reference sequence). The CDR3 consists of 14 residues. V was pared by 4 bases and J by 2 bases, with 9 bases between. The CDR3 sequence: CASSSVSGNQPQHF. In DNA form, the CDR3 reads TGTGCCAGTAGTAGCGTGTCCGGCAATCAGCCCCAGCATTTT.

This sequence joins TRBV19 and TRBJ2-1; D is perhaps TRBD2 (5 bases). Germline values: CDR1 LNHDA, CDR2 SQIVND (reference sequence). CDR3 size: 15 residues. Between the trimmed V and J ends, which lost 5 bases and 0 bases, there was a span of 11 bases. DNA of the CDR3: TGTGCCAGTAGTCAGGACTCGAGCTCCTACAATGAGCAGTTCTTC. This translates into CASSQDSSSYNEQFF. The complete variable domain, with remaining parts taken from reference TRBV19 and TRBJ2-1, reads DGGITQSPKYLFRKEGQNVTLSCEQNLNHDAMYWYRQDPGQGLRLIYYSQIVNDFQKGDIAEGYSVSREKKESFPLTVTSAQKNPTAFYLCASSQDSSSYNEQFFGPGTRLTVL.